The following is a TCR beta chain sequence with its context. In the authors' workflow: Reference gene primer amplification gave estimated nucleated cell counts. Repertoires were generated with immunoSEQ multiplex PCR, while TCRdb's copy carries only in-frame clones and drops some. That table furnishes V, J and clone size, whereas the DNA furnished D and trimming. Of 170,000 or so clones listed, approximately 87% are singletons. This specimen belongs to a study of blood T cell repertoires in COVID-19. Study summary: Samples taken during acute and convalescent COVID-19 were collected in the United States, Italy and Spain. The analysed material was cDNA or gDNA that came from T cells, B-cell-depleted T cells, or PBMCs.

There are 15 residues in the CDR3. CDR1 and CDR2 (germline): MNHEY, SVGAGI. Trimming left V 0 bases short and J 3 bases short, with 8 bases between. The sequence derives from a young woman who had recovered from COVID-19. Material: peripheral blood. The genes are TRBV6-5 and TRBJ2-2; D ambiguous. CDR3 amino acids: CASSYSSRYTGELFF. In DNA form, the CDR3 reads TGTGCCAGCAGTTACTCTTCTCGTTACACCGGGGAGCTGTTTTTT.